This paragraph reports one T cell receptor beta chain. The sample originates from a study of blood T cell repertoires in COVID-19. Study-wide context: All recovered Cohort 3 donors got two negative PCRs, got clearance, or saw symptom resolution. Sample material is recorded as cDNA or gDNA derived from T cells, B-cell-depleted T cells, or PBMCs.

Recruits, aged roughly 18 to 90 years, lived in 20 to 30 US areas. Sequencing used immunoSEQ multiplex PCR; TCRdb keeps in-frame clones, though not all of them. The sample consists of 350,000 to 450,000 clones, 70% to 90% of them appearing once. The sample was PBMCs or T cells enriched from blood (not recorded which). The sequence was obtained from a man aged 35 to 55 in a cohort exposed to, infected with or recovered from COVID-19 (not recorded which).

The CDR3 DNA is TGTGCCAGCAGCCTCCCCTTCGCTGGGGCCAACGTCCTGACTTTC. Amino acid sequence: CASSLPFAGANVLTF. The gene calls are TRBV3-1 (or the pseudogene TRBV3-2) and TRBJ2-6, with D uncertain. The V end lost 4 bases, the J end lost 2 bases, and 9 bases lay between the germline ends. This CDR3 comprises 15 residues. CDR1 is LGHDT, CDR2 YNNKEL, per germline (reference sequence).